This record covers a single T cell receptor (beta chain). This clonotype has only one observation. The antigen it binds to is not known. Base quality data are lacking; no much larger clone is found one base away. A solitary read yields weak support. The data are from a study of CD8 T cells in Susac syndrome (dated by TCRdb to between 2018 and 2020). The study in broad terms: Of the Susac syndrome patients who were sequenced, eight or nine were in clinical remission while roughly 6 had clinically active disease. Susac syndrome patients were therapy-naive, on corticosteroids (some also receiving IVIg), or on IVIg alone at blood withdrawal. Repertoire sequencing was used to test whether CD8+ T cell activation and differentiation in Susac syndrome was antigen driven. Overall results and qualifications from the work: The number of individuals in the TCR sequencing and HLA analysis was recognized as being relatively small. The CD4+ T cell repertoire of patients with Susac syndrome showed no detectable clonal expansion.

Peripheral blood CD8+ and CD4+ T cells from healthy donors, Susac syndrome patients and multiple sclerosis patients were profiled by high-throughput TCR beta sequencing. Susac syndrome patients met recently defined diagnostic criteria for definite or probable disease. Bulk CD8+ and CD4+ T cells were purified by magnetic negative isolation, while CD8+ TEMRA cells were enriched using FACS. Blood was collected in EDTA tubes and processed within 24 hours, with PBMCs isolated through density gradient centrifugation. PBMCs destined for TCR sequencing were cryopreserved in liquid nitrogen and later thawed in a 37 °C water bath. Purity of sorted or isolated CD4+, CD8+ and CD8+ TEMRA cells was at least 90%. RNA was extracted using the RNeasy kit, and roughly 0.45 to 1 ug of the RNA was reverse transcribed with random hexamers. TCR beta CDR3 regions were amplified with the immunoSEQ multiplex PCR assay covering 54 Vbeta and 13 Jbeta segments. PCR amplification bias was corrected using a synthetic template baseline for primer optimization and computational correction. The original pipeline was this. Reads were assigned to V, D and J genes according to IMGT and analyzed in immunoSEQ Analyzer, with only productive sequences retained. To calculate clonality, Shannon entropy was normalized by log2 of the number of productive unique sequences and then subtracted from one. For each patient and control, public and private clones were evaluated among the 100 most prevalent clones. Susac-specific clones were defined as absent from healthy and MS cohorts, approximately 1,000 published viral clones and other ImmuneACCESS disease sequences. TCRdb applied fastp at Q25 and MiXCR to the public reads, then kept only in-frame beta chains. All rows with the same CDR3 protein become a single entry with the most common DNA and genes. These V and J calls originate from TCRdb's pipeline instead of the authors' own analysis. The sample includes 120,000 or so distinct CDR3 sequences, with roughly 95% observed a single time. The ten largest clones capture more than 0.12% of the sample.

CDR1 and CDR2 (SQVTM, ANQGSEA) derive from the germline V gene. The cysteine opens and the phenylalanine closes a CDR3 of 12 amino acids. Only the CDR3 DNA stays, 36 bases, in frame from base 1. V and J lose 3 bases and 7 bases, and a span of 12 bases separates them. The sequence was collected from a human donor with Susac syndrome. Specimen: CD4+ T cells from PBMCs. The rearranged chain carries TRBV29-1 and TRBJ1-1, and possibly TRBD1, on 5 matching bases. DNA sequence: TGCAGCGTTGATCAAACAGGTTTTGAAGCTTTCTTT. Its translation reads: CSVDQTGFEAFF. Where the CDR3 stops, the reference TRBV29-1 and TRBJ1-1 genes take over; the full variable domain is SAVISQKPSRDICQRGTSLTIQCQVDSQVTMMFWYRQQPGQSLTLIATANQGSEATYESGFVIDKFPISRPNLTFSTLTVSNMSPEDSSIYLCSVDQTGFEAFFGQGTRLTVV.